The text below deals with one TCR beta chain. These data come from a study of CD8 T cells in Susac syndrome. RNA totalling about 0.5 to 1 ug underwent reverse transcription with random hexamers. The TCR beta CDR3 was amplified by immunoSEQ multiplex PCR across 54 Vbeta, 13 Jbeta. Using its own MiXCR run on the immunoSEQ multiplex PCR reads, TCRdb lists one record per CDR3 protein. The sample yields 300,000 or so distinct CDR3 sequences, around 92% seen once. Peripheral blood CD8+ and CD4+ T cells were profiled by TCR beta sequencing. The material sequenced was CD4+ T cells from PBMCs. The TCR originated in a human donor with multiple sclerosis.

The CDR3 sequence is CASSVVWDDITEDTQYF. The CDR3 DNA reads TGTGCCAGCAGCGTCGTGTGGGACGATATAACCGAGGATACGCAGTATTTT. The V gene is TRBV7-4, the J gene TRBJ2-3, with D perhaps being TRBD1 or TRBD2 (5 bases each). The ends were cut back, 5 bases at V and 6 bases at J, with 24 bases in the middle. Germline values: CDR1 SGHVT, CDR2 SQSDAQ. CDR3 length equals 17 residues.